This T cell receptor (beta chain) was retrieved from a study of CD8+ T cells in alopecia areata. Study findings and constraints: Resident alphabeta T cells of normal skin are also sequenced in scalp samples.

Treatment given: oral pan-JAK inhibitor, 5-10 mg twice daily. The study team obtained lesional scalp punch biopsies and peripheral blood from alopecia areata patients. Details on this clone: Its antigen is as yet unknown.

RNA was isolated and reverse transcribed to cDNA, the sequencing template. Clones were read by immunoSEQ multiplex PCR, and TCRdb kept only the in-frame ones, dropping some. The table has some 170,000 clones, roughly 60% seen once; the top ten hold approximately 16%. The sample was CD4+ T cells sorted from blood, taken between weeks 55 and 65, from a patient treated with tofacitinib. This TCR derives from a human donor with alopecia areata.

This CDR3 reads CASSALGTGGYGYTF. In DNA, the CDR3 is TGTGCCAGCAGCGCCCTCGGGACAGGGGGCTATGGCTACACCTTC. The chain employs TRBV9 and TRBJ1-2; TRBD1 matches at 11 bases. CDR1 is SGDLS and CDR2 is YYNGEE in the germline V gene. The CDR3 is made up of 15 amino acids. V shed 3 bases, J shed 4 bases, and the junction held 5 bases outside the gene matches.